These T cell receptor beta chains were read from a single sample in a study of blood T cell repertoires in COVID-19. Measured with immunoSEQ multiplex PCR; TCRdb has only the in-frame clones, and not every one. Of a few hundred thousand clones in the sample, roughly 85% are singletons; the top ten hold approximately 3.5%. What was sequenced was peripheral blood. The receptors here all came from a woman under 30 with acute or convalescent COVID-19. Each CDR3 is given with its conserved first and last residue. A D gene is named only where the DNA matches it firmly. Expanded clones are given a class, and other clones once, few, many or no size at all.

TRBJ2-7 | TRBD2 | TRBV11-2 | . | TGTGCCAGCAGCTTAGAACGGTGGGCAGTAGCGGGCTCCTACGAGCAGTACTTC | CASSLERWAVAGSYEQYF
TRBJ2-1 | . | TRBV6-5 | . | TGTGCCAGCAACCTATTGGCTAGCAGGGGTGAGCAGTTCTTC | CASNLLASRGEQFF
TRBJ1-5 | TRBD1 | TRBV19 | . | TGTGCCAGTAGTATAGGGACAGGGGGAGCTCAGCCCCAGCATTTT | CASSIGTGGAQPQHF
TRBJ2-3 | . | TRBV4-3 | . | TGCGCCAGCAGCCAAGCAGGGGATACGCAGTATTTT | CASSQAGDTQYF
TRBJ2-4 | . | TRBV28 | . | TGTGCCAGCAGTTTATTCACGGGGATGAAGTACTTC | CASSLFTGMKYF
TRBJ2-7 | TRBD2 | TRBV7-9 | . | TGTGCCAGCAGCTTATCTAGCGGGGAAAGCTCCTACGAGCAGTACTTC | CASSLSSGESSYEQYF
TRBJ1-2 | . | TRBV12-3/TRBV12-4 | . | TGTGCCAGCAGGTCCACAGGCAGCTATGGCTACACCTTC | CASRSTGSYGYTF
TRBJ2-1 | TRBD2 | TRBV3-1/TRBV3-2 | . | TGTGCCAGCAGCCCCCGACTAGCGGGGCTCAATGAGCAGTTCTTC | CASSPRLAGLNEQFF
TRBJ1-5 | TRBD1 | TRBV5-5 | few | TGTGCCAGCAGCGGACAGGAGGCCGGTCAGCCCCAGCATTTT | CASSGQEAGQPQHF
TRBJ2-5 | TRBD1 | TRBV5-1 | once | TGCGCCAGCAACCTGGGACAGGGGGGAGAGACCCAGTACTTC | CASNLGQGGETQYF
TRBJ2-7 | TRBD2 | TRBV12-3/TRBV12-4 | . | TGTGCCAGCAGTTTATTGGGACTAGAGCAGTACTTC | CASSLLGLEQYF
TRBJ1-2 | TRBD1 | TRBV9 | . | TGTGCCAGCAGCCCCAGCGGTGGGGGACAGTCATATCCCTATGGCTACACCTTC | CASSPSGGGQSYPYGYTF
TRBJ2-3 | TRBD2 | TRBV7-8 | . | TGTGCCAGCAGCTTAGCGCGAGTTAGCGGGAGATTTGCGGGGAAAGATACGCAGTATTTT | CASSLARVSGRFAGKDTQYF
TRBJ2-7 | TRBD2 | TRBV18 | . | TGTGCCAGCTCACCGGGACTAGCCCCCTACGAGCAGTACTTC | CASSPGLAPYEQYF
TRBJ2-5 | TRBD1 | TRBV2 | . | TGTGCCAGCGGGGGGACAGGGGGCGCGGGTCGGGAGACCCAGTACTTC | CASGGTGGAGRETQYF
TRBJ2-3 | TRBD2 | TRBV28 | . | TGTGCCAGCAGCGGGACTAGCGGTAGCACAGATACGCAGTATTTT | CASSGTSGSTDTQYF
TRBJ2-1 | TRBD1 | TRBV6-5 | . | TGTGCCAGCAGTTATGTCAGGGGGCAGGGTGAGCAGTTCTTC | CASSYVRGQGEQFF
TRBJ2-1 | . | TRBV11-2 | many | TGTGCCAGCAGCTTAGATTTGGCTGGTGAGCAGTTCTTC | CASSLDLAGEQFF
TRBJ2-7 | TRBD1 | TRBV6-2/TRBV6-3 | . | TGTGCCAGCAGTTATCTCCAAAGGACAGGGAAGAACGAGCAGTACTTC | CASSYLQRTGKNEQYF
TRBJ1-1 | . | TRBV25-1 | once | TGTGCCAGCAGTGATATCGGGGGGCCTGGCACTGAAGCTTTCTTT | CASSDIGGPGTEAFF
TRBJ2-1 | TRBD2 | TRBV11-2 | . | TGTGCCAGCAGCCCTGGACTAGCGGGAGTTGAGCAGTTCTTC | CASSPGLAGVEQFF
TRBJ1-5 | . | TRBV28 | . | TGTGCCAGTTCCTCAGGAGGGGGCAATCAGCCCCAGCATTTT | CASSSGGGNQPQHF
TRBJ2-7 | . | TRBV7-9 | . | TGTGCCAGCAGCTTAGTCTTTCAGAACTCCTACGAGCAGTACTTC | CASSLVFQNSYEQYF
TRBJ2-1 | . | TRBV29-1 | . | TGCAGCGTTGGAGACTCTTCCTACAATGAGCAGTTCTTC | CSVGDSSYNEQFF
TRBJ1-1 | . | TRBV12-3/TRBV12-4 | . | TGTGCCAGCAACCTAGTGGGCACTGAAGCTTTCTTT | CASNLVGTEAFF
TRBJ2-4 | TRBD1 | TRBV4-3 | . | TGCGCCAGCAGCCAGTCCGGGACAGGGTTGACGAAGAGGTACTTC | CASSQSGTGLTKRYF
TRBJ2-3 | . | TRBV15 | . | TGTGCCACCAGCAGAGATCAGGGTCACACAGATACGCAGTATTTT | CATSRDQGHTDTQYF
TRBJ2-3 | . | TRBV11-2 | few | TGTGCCAGCAGCTTCATTCCAGATACGCAGTATTTT | CASSFIPDTQYF
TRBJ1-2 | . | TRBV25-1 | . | TGTGCCAGCAGTGGGAGGGGTCGTGGCTACACCTTC | CASSGRGRGYTF
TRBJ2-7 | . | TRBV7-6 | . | TGTGCCAGCAGCTTACGGGAAGCCTCCTACGAGCAGTACTTC | CASSLREASYEQYF
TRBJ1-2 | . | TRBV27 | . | TGTGCCAGCAGTTCGACGGACAGCCCGTATGGCTACACCTTC | CASSSTDSPYGYTF
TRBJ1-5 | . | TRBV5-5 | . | TGTGCCAGCAGCCAAGCTGAAGGCAATCAGCCCCAGCATTTT | CASSQAEGNQPQHF
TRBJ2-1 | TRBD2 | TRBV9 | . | TGTGCCAGCAGCGTAGGGGGGACTAGCGACTATGAGCAGTTCTTC | CASSVGGTSDYEQFF
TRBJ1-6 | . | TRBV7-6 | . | TGTGCCAGCAGCCCCCTCGAGAGAGCTAATTCACCCCTCCACTTT | CASSPLERANSPLHF
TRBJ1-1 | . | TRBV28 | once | TGTGCCAGCCGCGGCGGGGGCCAGGATTTCACTGAAGCTTTCTTT | CASRGGGQDFTEAFF
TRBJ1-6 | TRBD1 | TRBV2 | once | TGTGCCAGCAGAACGGGACAGGGGTTTGTTTCACCCCTCCACTTT | CASRTGQGFVSPLHF
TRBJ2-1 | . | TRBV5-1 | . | TGCGCCAGCAGCGCCCGACATAACAATGAGCAGTTCTTC | CASSARHNNEQFF
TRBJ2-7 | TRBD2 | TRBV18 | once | TGTGCCAGCTCACTTGGGACTAGCTCCTACGAGCAGTACTTC | CASSLGTSSYEQYF
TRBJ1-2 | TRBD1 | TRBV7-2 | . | TGTGCCAGCAGCTTTGACGACCGAAATTACAGGGGGAGGATATATGGCTACACCTTC | CASSFDDRNYRGRIYGYTF
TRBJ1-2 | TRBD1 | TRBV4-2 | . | TGTGCCAGCAGCCAAGTTGTGACAGGGAGTAACTATGGCTACACCTTC | CASSQVVTGSNYGYTF
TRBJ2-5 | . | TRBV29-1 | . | TGCAGCGTTGAAGGGCAGGCATTGGGAGAGACCCAGTACTTC | CSVEGQALGETQYF
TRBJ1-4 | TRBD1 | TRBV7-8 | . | TGTGCCAGCAGCCAGACAGGGGGCTCTGAAAAACTGTTTTTT | CASSQTGGSEKLFF
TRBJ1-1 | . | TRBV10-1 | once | TGCGCCAGCAGTGAGGAATTCGGAGGAGGGGATGCTTTCTTT | CASSEEFGGGDAFF
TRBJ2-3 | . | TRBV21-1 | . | TGTGCCAGCAGCAAAAGGGAGGACAGGGGGCGGGCAGATACGCAGTATTTT | CASSKREDRGRADTQYF
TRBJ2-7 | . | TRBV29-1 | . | TGCAGCGTTGCAGTGTCCCACGAGCAGTACTTC | CSVAVSHEQYF
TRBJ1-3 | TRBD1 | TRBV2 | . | TGTGCCAGCAGTGAGGACAGGCCTGGAAACACCATATATTTT | CASSEDRPGNTIYF
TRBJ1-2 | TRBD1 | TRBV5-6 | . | TGTGCCAGCAGCCCCGGACAGGGGGGCTATGGCTACACCTTC | CASSPGQGGYGYTF
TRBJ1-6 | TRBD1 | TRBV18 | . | TGTGCCAGCTCACCCGACAGGGTGGCAAGTTCACCCCTCCACTTT | CASSPDRVASSPLHF